What follows are 9 T cell receptor beta chains derived from one specimen sequenced in a study of control samples from healthy donors and cancer patients. Profiled with immunoSEQ multiplex PCR; TCRdb holds only in-frame clones, not every one. This sample has about 140,000 clones, with just under 95% found just once. Sequencing was performed on blood. The receptors stem from a young man in good health.

V gene TRBV28 combines with J gene TRBJ1-1, with D possibly TRBD1 on 6 matching bases. CDR1 MDHEN and CDR2 SYDVKM come from the germline V gene. Trimming stripped 8 bases from V and 8 bases from J, with 12 bases between. The CDR3 runs to 11 residues. The CDR3 region is CASSTGHEAFF. CDR3 coding DNA: TGTGCCAGCTCTACGGGACACGAAGCTTTCTTT.

The rearrangement joins TRBV24-1 to TRBJ1-1; TRBD1 aligns across 11 bases. The CDR3 is 18 amino acids. V gave up 6 bases and J gave up 4 bases; unmatched junction bases: 15. CDR1 is KGHDR and CDR2 is SFDVKD in the germline V gene. This CDR3 reads CATSPSNGQGARSTEAFF. CDR3 coding DNA: TGTGCCACCAGTCCCTCAAACGGACAGGGGGCGCGATCCACTGAAGCTTTCTTT.

The chain employs TRBV28 and TRBJ1-2; TRBD1 is a possible D gene (6 bases). CDR3 length: 15 amino acids. Germline V gene lookup returns CDR1 MDHEN and CDR2 SYDVKM. Trimming removed 0 bases from V and 0 bases from J, with 8 bases in between. In nucleotides, the CDR3 is TGTGCCAGCAGTTTATGGGACAGAACTAACTATGGCTACACCTTC. The encoded protein is CASSLWDRTNYGYTF.

V usage is TRBV30 and J usage is TRBJ1-2, with D perhaps matching TRBD1 (6 bases). The CDR3 totals 14 residues. Trimming shortened V by 0 bases and J by 5 bases, and 13 bases separated the two germline ends. CDR1 GTSNPN and CDR2 SVGIG come from the germline V gene (reference sequence). The DNA for the CDR3 is TGTGCCTGGAGTGTTGACGGGGGGCGGTATGGCTACACCTTC. Translating gives CAWSVDGGRYGYTF. Looking up the rest from reference TRBV30 and TRBJ1-2 gives the full variable domain: SQTIHQWPATLVQPVGSPLSLECTVEGTSNPNLYWYRQAAGRGLQLLFYSVGIGQISSEVPQNLSASRPQDRQFILSSKKLLLSDSGFYLCAWSVDGGRYGYTFGSGTRLTVV.

This sequence joins TRBV5-1 and TRBJ2-6, with 7 bases fitting TRBD2. Trimming removed 4 bases from V and 0 bases from J; junction bases left unmatched: 10. The length of the CDR3 is 18 residues. Germline CDR1 is SGHRS and CDR2 is YFSETQ. As DNA, the CDR3 is TGCGCCAGCAGCCCAGATCCGGGACTAAGCTCTGGGGCCAACGTCCTGACTTTC. Translated, it gives CASSPDPGLSSGANVLTF.

V is TRBV7-2 and J is TRBJ1-5; D unresolved. Looked up from germline, CDR1 is SGHTA and CDR2 is FQGNSA. V was pared by 4 bases and J by 7 bases, with 11 bases between. The CDR3 totals 13 residues. The CDR3 nucleotides are TGTGCCAGCAGCTATCGCGGGGAGCAGCCCCAGCATTTT. It encodes CASSYRGEQPQHF.

V gene TRBV24-1 combines with J gene TRBJ2-7; D gene ambiguous. The CDR3 covers 13 residues. Trimming left V 7 bases short and J 4 bases short, with 13 bases between. Germline lookup yields CDR1 KGHDR and CDR2 SFDVKD. The CDR3 sequence: CATSPPGIYEQYF. The CDR3 DNA reads TGTGCCACCAGCCCCCCAGGAATATACGAGCAGTACTTC.

About this clone itself: In the same sample, other DNA sequences code for this CDR3. The J gene is TRBJ1-1, the V gene TRBV7-9, with D maybe TRBD1 (6 bases). Germline CDR1 reads SEHNR; CDR2 reads FQNEAQ (reference sequence). CDR3 size: 15 residues. Trimming pared 1 base from V and 1 base from J, leaving 10 bases between. In nucleotides, the CDR3 is TGTGCCAGCAGCTTAGTAGGGGGGGGGAACACTGAAGCTTTCTTT. Amino acid sequence: CASSLVGGGNTEAFF.

Comment on this clone: Additional DNA sequences in this sample encode the identical CDR3. J is TRBJ1-1 and V is TRBV3-1 (or the pseudogene TRBV3-2); no firm D call. V lost 3 bases and J lost 7, with 6 bases in between. This CDR3 contains 11 residues. Germline V gene lookup returns CDR1 LGHDT and CDR2 YNNKEL (reference sequence). The CDR3 loop reads CASSQLDEAFF. CDR3 nucleotides: TGTGCCAGCAGCCAGCTAGATGAAGCTTTCTTT.